The next 30 T cell receptor beta chains were all read from a single sample in a study of a mutant IDH1 vaccine in newly diagnosed glioma. TCRdb keeps only in-frame clones here, not all; method: immunoSEQ multiplex PCR. Counted here are around 99,000 clones, around three quarters occurring once; the ten biggest clones make up approximately 7.6%. Noted time point: baseline, week 1 (first vaccination visit). The treatment is: pre-vaccination baseline after standard-of-care therapy. The specimen was PBMCs, collected from a glioma patient treated with radiotherapy, temozolomide or both. The source is a man in his forties with glioma.

For this clone: The missing conserved phenylalanine or tryptophan at the end of this CDR3 makes a read error likely. The chain recombines TRBV19 with TRBJ1-5; 10 bases line up with TRBD1. The CDR3 runs to 16 residues. The V and J ends lost 5 bases and 6 bases, in that order; junction bases with no gene match: 10. Germline CDR1 reads LNHDA; CDR2 reads SQIVND (reference sequence). The CDR3 reads CASSAGTGADGQPQHS. The CDR3 nucleotides read TGTGCCAGTAGTGCCGGGACAGGGGCTGACGGTCAGCCCCAGCATTCT.

This chain connects TRBV6-5 to TRBJ1-5; possible D gene TRBD1, 5 bases. This CDR3 is 15 amino acids long. The V gene lost 6 bases and the J gene lost 7 bases, with 19 bases spanning the gap. Germline CDR1 is MNHEY and CDR2 is SVGAGI. CDR3 DNA sequence: TGTGCCAGCAGCCCGGACCGGGACTTCAACCAGCCCCAGCATTTT. This encodes CASSPDRDFNQPQHF.

The chain is built from TRBV7-8 and TRBJ2-5; 16 nucleotides agree with TRBD2. CDR1 is SGHVS, CDR2 FQNEAQ, per germline. CDR3 length: 18 amino acids. Germline trimming cut 5 bases from V and 4 bases from J; bases unmatched to any gene: 10. Here the CDR3 DNA reads TGTGCCAGCAGCACACCGGGACTAGCGGGGGGGGAAAGAGAGACCCAGTACTTC. Its protein is CASSTPGLAGGERETQYF.

This chain uses TRBV5-6 with TRBJ1-2, with D perhaps matching TRBD1 (5 bases). The CDR3 spans 13 residues. V shed 3 bases and J shed 6 bases, with 12 bases lying between them. Germline V CDR1 and CDR2: SGHDT, YYEEEE. CDR3 loop: CASSYPQGDGYTF. The CDR3 coding sequence is TGTGCCAGCAGCTATCCTCAGGGAGATGGCTACACCTTC.

This sequence joins TRBV27 and TRBJ2-7; 10 nucleotides agree with TRBD1. With V trimmed by 5 bases and J by 8 bases, 12 bases remained unmatched. This CDR3 is built from 15 residues. Germline CDR1 reads MNHEY; CDR2 reads SMNVEV (reference sequence). The CDR3 spells CASSVPGQGFTKQYF. The CDR3 coding sequence is TGTGCCAGCAGTGTCCCGGGACAGGGGTTTACGAAGCAGTACTTC.

The rearrangement links TRBV7-2 to TRBJ2-3, with 12 positions matching TRBD1. CDR3 length equals 16 residues. Germline values: CDR1 SGHTA, CDR2 FQGNSA. V was pared by 3 bases and J by 4 bases, with 5 bases of the junction left unmatched. The DNA of the CDR3 is TGTGCCAGCAGCTTGGAGGGACAGGGGGCAGCAGATACGCAGTATTTT. Protein product: CASSLEGQGAADTQYF.

The rearrangement uses TRBV7-3 and TRBJ2-7, with 12 bases matching TRBD2. The CDR3 contains 16 residues. Germline V gene sequence: CDR1 SGHTA, CDR2 FQGTGA. J lost 4 bases, V lost 1 base, and 5 bases had no gene match. The CDR3 bases are TGTGCCAGCAGCTTAAGACCTAGCGGGAGGGCGTACGAGCAGTACTTC. It encodes CASSLRPSGRAYEQYF.

The CDR3, as DNA: TGTGCCAGCAGTTACTCGGGGTTGGGAAACTATGGCTACACCTTC. Protein sequence: CASSYSGLGNYGYTF. The gene calls are TRBV6-5 and TRBJ1-2; D is ambiguous. V was clipped by 0 bases and J by 2 bases, with 10 bases between them. The CDR3 has 15 amino acids. CDR1 is MNHEY and CDR2 is SVGAGI in the germline V gene.

The chain recombines TRBV7-2 with TRBJ2-3; 11 bases agree with TRBD2. Germline V gene lookup returns CDR1 SGHTA and CDR2 FQGNSA. The CDR3 loop spans 16 amino acids. The J segment lost 7 bases and the V segment lost 3 bases, leaving 9 bases of the junction unmatched. CDR3 sequence reads: CASSFPTSGRINTQYF. The CDR3 nucleotides are TGTGCCAGCAGCTTCCCAACTAGCGGGAGAATAAATACGCAGTATTTT.

This clone appeared a single time. The chain recombines TRBV11-3 with TRBJ1-1; D gene ambiguous. Germline loops: CDR1 SGHNT, CDR2 YENEEA. The CDR3 loop spans 14 amino acids. Trimming stripped 2 bases from V and 1 base from J, with 8 bases between. The CDR3 DNA reads TGTGCCAGCAGCTTAAACTATAGGAACACTGAAGCTTTCTTT. It specifies CASSLNYRNTEAFF.

The J gene is TRBJ2-5, the V gene TRBV5-6; a possible D gene is TRBD2 (5 bases). This CDR3 comprises 14 residues. Per germline, CDR1 SGHDT and CDR2 YYEEEE. V was trimmed by 0 bases and J by 2 bases, leaving 8 bases between them. The CDR3 reads CASSLGAAQETQYF. The CDR3 nucleotides read TGTGCCAGCAGCTTGGGAGCGGCTCAAGAGACCCAGTACTTC.

This clone was detected a few times. This chain joins TRBV7-9 and TRBJ2-3; the match to TRBD1 covers 7 bases. Germline assignment: CDR1 SEHNR and CDR2 FQNEAQ (reference sequence). There are 14 residues in the CDR3. After removal of 3 bases from V and 0 bases from J, the junction contained 0 bases not matched to a gene. Written as DNA, the CDR3 is TGTGCCAGCAGCTTGGGACAGAGCACAGATACGCAGTATTTT. Translation gives CASSLGQSTDTQYF.

The chain uses TRBV5-1 and TRBJ1-2; 8 nucleotides line up with TRBD1. The CDR3 loop spans 14 amino acids. The V gene's germline CDR1 is SGHRS and CDR2 YFSETQ. Germline trimming cut 1 base from V and 8 bases from J; bases unmatched to any gene: 7. This CDR3 reads CASSLSTGTGGYTF. CDR3 nucleotide sequence: TGCGCCAGCAGCTTGTCTACCGGGACAGGCGGCTACACCTTC. Drawing the rest from reference TRBV5-1 and TRBJ1-2, the complete variable domain is KAGVTQTPRYLIKTRGQQVTLSCSPISGHRSVSWYQQTPGQGLQFLFEYFSETQRNKGNFPGRFSGRQFSNSRSEMNVSTLELGDSALYLCASSLSTGTGGYTFGSGTRLTVV.

The gene calls are TRBV30 and TRBJ1-5; unclear D gene. V was pared by 0 bases and J by 0 bases, with 12 bases between. This CDR3 contains 16 residues. Germline V gives CDR1 GTSNPN, CDR2 SVGIG (reference sequence). The CDR3 sequence: CAWSVGSQTSNQPQHF. The CDR3 coding sequence is TGTGCCTGGAGTGTAGGCAGTCAGACTAGCAATCAGCCCCAGCATTTT.

CDR3 residues: CASSLVASGSGYNEQFF. CDR3 bases: TGTGCCAGCAGCTTAGTGGCTAGCGGGAGTGGATACAATGAGCAGTTCTTC. The chain couples TRBV13 to TRBJ2-1; 10 positions agree with TRBD2. The length of the CDR3 is 17 residues. V shed 1 base, J shed 4 bases, and the junction held 7 bases outside the gene matches. The germline V gene encodes CDR1 PRHDT and CDR2 FYEKMQ (reference sequence).

V and J are TRBV30 and TRBJ2-1, with D maybe TRBD1 (6 bases). The V gene lost 0 bases and the J gene lost 7 bases, with 16 bases spanning the gap. The CDR3 consists of 15 residues. Germline V gene data show CDR1 as GTSNPN and CDR2 as SVGIG (reference sequence). CDR3 sequence: CAWSVARGYTNEQFF. The DNA of the CDR3 is TGTGCCTGGAGTGTGGCCAGGGGTTATACAAATGAGCAGTTCTTC.

In its sample, this clone was seen a few times. The genes are TRBV19 and TRBJ1-1; 7 bases line up with TRBD1. The CDR3 is made up of 14 amino acids. Germline V gives CDR1 LNHDA, CDR2 SQIVND (reference sequence). With V trimmed by 6 bases and J by 4 bases, 8 bases remained unmatched. CDR3 in DNA: TGTGCCAGTAGCAAGACAGGGTTGAGCACTGAAGCTTTCTTT. It translates to CASSKTGLSTEAFF.

This clone turned up a few times. V usage is TRBV6-6 and J usage is TRBJ1-2, with TRBD1 identical over 7 bases. The CDR3 totals 11 residues. V was clipped by 10 bases and J by 5 bases; unmatched bases: 4. CDR1 is MNHNY and CDR2 is SVGAGI in the germline V gene (reference sequence). Written as DNA, the CDR3 is TGTGCCACGACAGGGCTGTATGGCTACACCTTC. Translation: CATTGLYGYTF.

This chain connects TRBV5-1 to TRBJ1-2; no clear D. The CDR3 has 13 amino acids. CDR1 is SGHRS and CDR2 is YFSETQ in the germline V gene. Trimming removed 2 bases at V and 4 bases at J, with 9 bases between. The CDR3 coding sequence is TGCGCCAGCAGCTTTCTATCCTCCTATGGCTACACCTTC. It specifies CASSFLSSYGYTF. The full variable domain, rest sourced from reference TRBV5-1 and TRBJ1-2, is KAGVTQTPRYLIKTRGQQVTLSCSPISGHRSVSWYQQTPGQGLQFLFEYFSETQRNKGNFPGRFSGRQFSNSRSEMNVSTLELGDSALYLCASSFLSSYGYTFGSGTRLTVV.

The CDR3 loop reads CASSQEGEKLFF. The CDR3 coding sequence is TGCGCCAGCAGCCAAGAGGGGGAAAAACTGTTTTTT. V is TRBV4-3 and J is TRBJ1-4; unclear D gene. The CDR3 sequence is 12 residues long. V lost 0 bases, J lost 8 bases, and 4 bases lay in between. Germline V lookup: CDR1 LGHNA, CDR2 YSLEER.

This chain connects TRBV27 to TRBJ2-1; 9 bases align to TRBD1. J gave up 8 bases and V 4 bases, and 6 bases lay outside the gene matches. CDR3 length: 14 residues. The germline V gene encodes CDR1 MNHEY and CDR2 SMNVEV (reference sequence). Here the CDR3 reads CASSWADRGYEQFF. CDR3 nucleotide sequence: TGTGCCAGCAGTTGGGCGGACAGGGGTTATGAGCAGTTCTTC.

This chain connects TRBV18 to TRBJ1-1, with unresolved D. Trimming removed 2 bases at V and 4 bases at J, with 11 bases between. The CDR3 length is 14 residues. CDR1 and CDR2 (germline): KGHSH, LQKENI. CDR3 residues: CASSPAELGTEAFF. In DNA form, the CDR3 reads TGTGCCAGCTCACCAGCTGAGTTAGGCACTGAAGCTTTCTTT.

The chain joins TRBV6-4 to TRBJ2-3, with 7 nucleotides matching TRBD2. CDR3 size: 14 residues. The J segment lost 4 bases and the V segment lost 4 bases, leaving 5 bases of the junction unmatched. CDR1 is MRHNA and CDR2 is SNTAGT in the germline V gene. CDR3 coding DNA: TGTGCCAGCAGTGGGAGTGGGGGGGCAGATACGCAGTATTTT. Translation: CASSGSGGADTQYF.

The genes are TRBV18 and TRBJ1-2; D is ambiguous. With 3 bases removed from V and 5 bases from J, the gap between germline ends came to 16 bases. The CDR3 totals 15 residues. The germline gives CDR1 KGHSH, CDR2 LQKENI. This chain's CDR3 is CASSPIDQPPYGYTF. DNA of the CDR3: TGTGCCAGCTCACCTATAGACCAACCCCCGTATGGCTACACCTTC.

This clone was seen just once. The chain is built from TRBV27 and TRBJ2-7, with a weak D call TRBD1 (6 bases). V lost 0 bases, J lost 4 bases, and 10 bases lay in between. From germline, CDR1 is MNHEY and CDR2 SMNVEV (reference sequence). There are 14 residues in the CDR3. The CDR3, as DNA: TGTGCCAGCAGTTTATCGTCGGACAGATACGAGCAGTACTTC. Amino acids: CASSLSSDRYEQYF.

The chain joins TRBV7-8 to TRBJ2-7, with D possibly matching TRBD2 (6 bases). Germline V CDR1 and CDR2: SGHVS, FQNEAQ. Trimming removed 7 bases at V and 1 base at J, with 14 bases between. This CDR3 comprises 14 residues. The CDR3 region is CASKASDRSYEQYF. In nucleotides, the CDR3 is TGTGCCAGCAAGGCTAGCGATAGGTCCTACGAGCAGTACTTC.

This chain uses TRBV5-1 with TRBJ1-2, with D possibly TRBD1 on 5 matching bases. V was clipped by 3 bases and J by 6 bases, with 12 bases between them. Germline V lookup: CDR1 SGHRS, CDR2 YFSETQ. The CDR3 spans 13 residues. CDR3 sequence reads: CASSSQGQHGYTF. CDR3 bases: TGCGCCAGCAGCTCGCAGGGTCAACATGGCTACACCTTC.

The chain recombines TRBV10-1 with TRBJ1-1; 8 bases agree with TRBD1. The CDR3 length is 16 residues. The V segment lost 2 bases and the J segment 3 bases; nucleotides outside the gene matches: 8. CDR1 and CDR2 (germline): WNHNN, SYGVQD (reference sequence). The CDR3 coding sequence is TGCGCCAGCAGTGAGAGCAGGGGGCCGAGGTACACTGAAGCTTTCTTT. Its protein is CASSESRGPRYTEAFF.

This sequence joins TRBV6-1 and TRBJ2-1, with D possibly being TRBD2 (7 bases). The length of the CDR3 is 14 residues. CDR1 is MNHNS, CDR2 SASEGT, per germline. The germline V and J ends were trimmed by 6 bases and 8 bases, with 17 bases remaining between them. Written as DNA, the CDR3 is TGTGCCAGCAGCCCGTGGGGGGGCCAGGATGAGCAGTTCTTC. This gives the protein CASSPWGGQDEQFF.

The chain links TRBV5-4 to TRBJ2-7; D remains unclear. V lost 4 bases and J lost 3, with 8 bases in between. CDR3 length: 12 residues. CDR1 SGHNT and CDR2 YYREEE come from the germline V gene (reference sequence). The CDR3 region is CASSADFYEQYF. CDR3 coding DNA: TGTGCCAGCAGCGCCGACTTCTACGAGCAGTACTTC.